Shown below are 24 T cell receptor beta chains from a single sample sequenced in a study of TIL therapy for anti-PD-1-resistant metastatic lung cancer. Time point denoted: pre-treatment sample, taken before nivolumab and TIL therapy. The libraries were made with immunoSEQ v3. Generated by immunoSEQ multiplex PCR, the TCRdb table keeps only in-frame clones and is missing some. The sample consists of 50,000 to 70,000 clones, 81% of them appearing once. This specimen consisted of blood, obtained at baseline. These receptors were obtained from a person aged 25-80 years with non-small cell lung cancer.

V usage is TRBV7-6 and J usage is TRBJ2-3; 12 positions match TRBD2. Germline CDR1 is SGHVS and CDR2 is FNYEAQ. Trimming removed 5 bases from V and 6 bases from J; junction bases left unmatched: 6. The CDR3 is made up of 15 amino acids. In DNA, the CDR3 is TGTGCCAGCAGCATCGGACTAGCGGGATATGATACGCAGTATTTT. Protein: CASSIGLAGYDTQYF.

This clone was counted only a few times. V is TRBV6-2 or TRBV6-3 and J is TRBJ2-7; TRBD2 might be the D (6 bases). Germline loops: CDR1 MNHEY, CDR2 SVGEGT. V was clipped by 5 bases and J by 2 bases, with 13 bases between them. CDR3 length: 14 residues. CDR3 loop: CASSPGGGTYEQYF. The CDR3 DNA follows: TGTGCCAGCAGTCCCGGGGGAGGAACCTACGAGCAGTACTTC.

The chain uses TRBV12-5 and TRBJ2-5, with 12 bases matching TRBD2. This CDR3 comprises 17 residues. The V gene's germline CDR1 is LGHNT and CDR2 FRNRAP. Losses at the gene ends were 1 base for V and 3 bases for J; bases not matched to a gene: 6. CDR3 residues: CASGLGVTSGSEETQYF. CDR3 in DNA: TGTGCTAGTGGTTTGGGGGTGACTAGCGGGAGCGAAGAGACCCAGTACTTC.

The chain links TRBV2 to TRBJ2-1; D is unresolved. This CDR3 comprises 11 residues. Germline V gives CDR1 SNHLY, CDR2 FYNNEI. V was cut by 6 bases and J by 7 bases, with 7 bases left in between. CDR3 nucleotides: TGTGCCAGCAGCCCGGCGAATGAGCAGTTCTTC. This encodes CASSPANEQFF.

The chain uses TRBV10-2 and TRBJ2-7, with D hard to call. CDR1 and CDR2 from the germline V gene are WSHSY and SAAADI. This CDR3 has 13 residues. Between the trimmed V and J ends, which lost 3 bases and 3 bases, there was a span of 9 bases. As DNA, the CDR3 is TGCGCCAGCAGTGAAAACAGATTCTACGAGCAGTACTTC. This encodes CASSENRFYEQYF.

This clone was counted a few times. This chain uses TRBV7-9 with TRBJ1-4; D gene uncertain. Trimming shortened V by 1 base and J by 8 bases, and 14 bases separated the two germline ends. The CDR3 runs to 15 residues. CDR1 and CDR2 (germline): SEHNR, FQNEAQ (reference sequence). In DNA form, the CDR3 reads TGTGCCAGCAGCTTAGGGACCGAGCCCGAAGAAAAACTGTTTTTT. Residues: CASSLGTEPEEKLFF.

This chain links TRBV19 with TRBJ1-1; D gene uncertain. Germline V lookup: CDR1 LNHDA, CDR2 SQIVND (reference sequence). V was trimmed by 7 bases and J by 0 bases, leaving 15 bases between them. There are 15 residues in the CDR3. CDR3 protein: CASTSRVSVNTEAFF. The DNA of the CDR3 is TGTGCCAGTACTTCGAGGGTATCGGTGAACACTGAAGCTTTCTTT. Looking up the rest from reference TRBV19 and TRBJ1-1 gives the full variable domain: DGGITQSPKYLFRKEGQNVTLSCEQNLNHDAMYWYRQDPGQGLRLIYYSQIVNDFQKGDIAEGYSVSREKKESFPLTVTSAQKNPTAFYLCASTSRVSVNTEAFFGQGTRLTVV.

The chain is built from TRBV28 and TRBJ2-4; D possibly corresponds to TRBD1 (6 bases). The CDR3 has 17 residues. CDR1 MDHEN and CDR2 SYDVKM come from the germline V gene. Trimming removed 4 bases from V and 0 bases from J, with 16 bases in between. Here the CDR3 reads CASSSGSDSSAKNIQYF. CDR3 sequence (DNA): TGTGCCAGCAGTTCAGGATCGGACAGTTCAGCCAAAAACATTCAGTACTTC.

The gene calls are TRBV24-1 and TRBJ2-2; 10 bases line up with TRBD2. The germline CDR1 and CDR2 sequences are KGHDR and SFDVKD. The CDR3 is 14 residues long. With 9 bases clipped from V and 8 bases from J, the junction kept 8 bases outside the gene matches. The chain's CDR3 is CATGLAGASGELFF. The CDR3 nucleotides are TGTGCCACCGGGCTAGCGGGAGCGTCAGGGGAGCTGTTTTTT.

The chain combines TRBV27 with TRBJ2-2, with D hard to call. Germline loops: CDR1 MNHEY, CDR2 SMNVEV (reference sequence). The CDR3 contains 13 residues. With 0 bases removed from V and 4 bases from J, the gap between germline ends came to 3 bases. The CDR3 loop reads CASSLSITGELFF. Here the CDR3 DNA reads TGTGCCAGCAGTTTATCGATCACCGGGGAGCTGTTTTTT.

Only a few counts were recorded for this clone. The chain combines TRBV2 with TRBJ1-4; 7 positions match TRBD1. CDR3 length: 13 residues. The V gene end was trimmed by 10 bases and the J gene end by 7 bases; junction bases not matched to a gene: 9. Germline assignment: CDR1 SNHLY and CDR2 FYNNEI. The CDR3 loop reads CATLRDSVEKLFF. CDR3 nucleotides: TGTGCCACGTTAAGGGACAGCGTTGAAAAACTGTTTTTT. The variable domain in full, with the rest retrieved from reference TRBV2 and TRBJ1-4, is EPEVTQTPSHQVTQMGQEVILRCVPISNHLYFYWYRQILGQKVEFLVSFYNNEISEKSEIFDDQFSVERPDGSNFTLKIRSTKLEDSAMYFCATLRDSVEKLFFGSGTQLSVL.

This chain links TRBV7-2 with TRBJ2-7; D might be TRBD1 or TRBD2, each matching 6 bases. CDR3 length: 14 residues. Germline CDR1 is SGHTA and CDR2 is FQGNSA. With 0 bases removed from V and 6 bases from J, the gap between germline ends came to 12 bases. The CDR3 loop reads CASSLAPGAFEQYF. DNA of the CDR3: TGTGCCAGCAGCTTAGCGCCGGGGGCTTTCGAGCAGTACTTC.

The rearrangement joins TRBV5-4 to TRBJ2-1; D is possibly TRBD2 (6 bases). The CDR3 loop spans 15 amino acids. The V gene's germline CDR1 is SGHNT and CDR2 YYREEE (reference sequence). V was cut by 4 bases and J by 0 bases, with 11 bases left in between. CDR3 coding DNA: TGTGCCAGCAGCCCCCCCGGGAGCTCCTACAATGAGCAGTTCTTC. Protein product: CASSPPGSSYNEQFF.

The chain joins TRBV7-8 to TRBJ1-1; 7 nucleotides agree with TRBD1. The CDR3 extends over 15 amino acids. The germline V gene has CDR1 SGHVS and CDR2 FQNEAQ. The V gene end was trimmed by 4 bases and the J gene end by 4 bases; junction bases not matched to a gene: 9. The CDR3 loop reads CASSWPGQGVTEAFF. The CDR3 nucleotides read TGTGCCAGCAGCTGGCCGGGGCAGGGGGTCACTGAAGCTTTCTTT.

The V call is TRBV5-1, the J call TRBJ2-6; no definite D call. Germline CDR1 and CDR2: SGHRS and YFSETQ. V dropped 3 bases and J dropped 0 bases, with 10 bases sitting between them. The CDR3 sequence is 16 residues long. CDR3 sequence (DNA): TGCGCCAGCAGCTCCGGGTCTGACTCTGGGGCCAACGTCCTGACTTTC. Residues: CASSSGSDSGANVLTF.

This sequence joins TRBV19 and TRBJ1-1; 11 nucleotides match TRBD1. The CDR3 length is 15 residues. Germline values: CDR1 LNHDA, CDR2 SQIVND (reference sequence). With V trimmed by 5 bases and J by 5 bases, 7 bases remained unmatched. The CDR3 nucleotides are TGTGCCAGTAGTTCCTCGGACAGGGGGCGAACTGAAGCTTTCTTT. It translates to CASSSSDRGRTEAFF.

V usage is TRBV19 and J usage is TRBJ1-5; D unresolved. Germline assignment: CDR1 LNHDA and CDR2 SQIVND (reference sequence). The CDR3 totals 15 residues. Trimming shortened V by 1 base and J by 3 bases, and 10 bases separated the two germline ends. CDR3 amino acids: CASSIGRTNNQPQHF. For the CDR3, the DNA is TGTGCCAGTAGTATAGGCAGGACGAACAATCAGCCCCAGCATTTT.

This clone came up once. The chain carries TRBV15 and TRBJ1-3; D not certain. Germline loops: CDR1 LNHNV, CDR2 YYDKDF (reference sequence). This CDR3 comprises 14 residues. The V gene lost 2 bases and the J gene lost 3 bases, with 8 bases spanning the gap. Here the CDR3 reads CATSRRSDGNTIYF. In DNA, the CDR3 is TGTGCCACCAGCAGACGATCGGATGGAAACACCATATATTTT.

The chain joins TRBV11-2 to TRBJ1-2; D is perhaps TRBD1 (5 bases). There are 14 residues in the CDR3. V was clipped by 0 bases and J by 7 bases, with 12 bases between them. Germline-derived CDR1 and CDR2 are SGHAT and FQNNGV. CDR3 nucleotide sequence: TGTGCCAGCAGCTTAGATCGGGGCTCCTCTGGCTACACCTTC. Translation: CASSLDRGSSGYTF.

The chain carries TRBV30 and TRBJ2-5, with D possibly matching TRBD2 (5 bases). The CDR3 spans 15 residues. The V gene lost 6 bases and the J gene lost 4 bases, with 21 bases spanning the gap. Germline CDR1 and CDR2: GTSNPN and SVGIG (reference sequence). CDR3 residues: CACLVREHLGETQYF. The DNA of the CDR3 is TGTGCCTGCCTCGTAAGGGAGCATCTTGGAGAGACCCAGTACTTC.

V is TRBV7-9 and J is TRBJ1-2, with 7 bases matching TRBD1. Germline V lookup: CDR1 SEHNR, CDR2 FQNEAQ (reference sequence). The CDR3 spans 15 residues. The ends lost 5 bases at V and 6 bases at J; junction bases unmatched: 12. The CDR3 bases are TGTGCCAGCAGCCCCAGTACAGGGGTTAGAGATGGCTACACCTTC. Amino acids: CASSPSTGVRDGYTF.

The CDR3 sequence: CATSRALAGPNEKLFF. The CDR3, as DNA: TGTGCCACCAGCAGAGCGTTGGCCGGCCCTAATGAAAAACTGTTTTTT. This rearrangement joins TRBV15 to TRBJ1-4; D is uncertain. This CDR3 contains 16 residues. Trimming removed 1 base at V and 3 bases at J, with 12 bases between. CDR1 and CDR2 from the germline V gene are LNHNV and YYDKDF (reference sequence).

This chain links TRBV7-9 with TRBJ2-2; weak D call: TRBD2 (6 bases). Germline V gene lookup returns CDR1 SEHNR and CDR2 FQNEAQ (reference sequence). The CDR3 covers 14 residues. V was cut by 2 bases and J by 6 bases, with 10 bases left in between. The CDR3 is CASSLMGEAGELFF. DNA of the CDR3: TGTGCCAGCAGCTTAATGGGGGAGGCCGGGGAGCTGTTTTTT.

CDR3 nucleotide sequence: TGCGCCAGCAGCCAGGGGGGGCCAAGCACAGATACGCAGTATTTT. It codes for CASSQGGPSTDTQYF. The chain carries TRBV4-1 and TRBJ2-3; D may be TRBD2 (7 bases). Trimming pared 3 bases from V and 0 bases from J, leaving 10 bases between. The germline gives CDR1 MGHRA, CDR2 YSYEKL. The length of the CDR3 is 15 residues.